This is a list of T cell receptor beta chains from one sample in a study of T cells in localized non-small cell lung cancer. The table came from immunoSEQ multiplex PCR; TCRdb's copy has only in-frame clones and leaves some out. Of 25,000 to 30,000 clones listed, roughly 90% are singletons. The sequencing used peripheral blood mononuclear cells, collected before any cancer treatment. The source is a woman between 35 and 75 years old with stage III lung adenocarcinoma. Both conserved end residues are part of each CDR3.

>TRBV2|TRBJ1-4
CASRKESTNEKLFF
>TRBV10-3|TRBJ2-7
CAISGFSGRRSYEQYF
>TRBV9|TRBJ2-3
CASSEGIDAEGTDTQYF
>TRBV10-1|TRBJ2-5
CASSSGRGETQYF
>TRBV27|TRBJ1-1
CASSLTTGSSEAFF
>TRBV4-1|TRBJ2-3
CASSQVSSGGTSTDTQYF
>TRBV5-1|TRBJ2-1
CASRSSGTYNEQFF
>TRBV7-9|TRBJ2-7
CASRKDASYEQYF
>TRBV5-6|TRBJ2-2
CASSYLAVNTGELFF
>TRBV7-2|TRBJ2-4
CASSQTGVLAKNIQYF
>TRBV6-1|TRBJ2-5
CASSGPGRGETQYF